This passage covers 15 T cell receptor beta chains from one sample sequenced in a study of shared clonotypes between healthy human individuals. Data came from immunoSEQ multiplex PCR; TCRdb stores just in-frame clones and leaves some out. The table includes about 690,000 clones, 90% detected once. Sample: memory CD8+ T cells from PBMCs. The subset is: CD45RO+ cells pooled with CCR7-negative TemRA cells. All receptors derive from a man aged 18-30 years in good health. Some clones in this sample may be carry-over from other donors' samples.

The V gene is TRBV4-3, the J gene TRBJ2-1, with TRBD1 as a possible D gene (5 bases). Germline V gene data show CDR1 as LGHNA and CDR2 as YSLEER. The CDR3 length is 15 residues. The V end lost 4 bases, the J end lost 9 bases, and 19 bases lay between the germline ends. In nucleotides, the CDR3 is TGCGCCAGCAGCCCCCACTACCCGCGAAGGGGTGAGCAGTTCTTC. Its translation: CASSPHYPRRGEQFF.

The chain links TRBV6-4 to TRBJ1-1; D ambiguous. Germline V lookup: CDR1 MRHNA, CDR2 SNTAGT. V was shortened by 2 bases and J by 0 bases, with 13 bases between the two germline ends. The CDR3 covers 16 residues. The CDR3 nucleotides read TGTGCCAGCAGTGACCGACACTCCGGCGTGAACACTGAAGCTTTCTTT. It translates to CASSDRHSGVNTEAFF.

In regard to this clone: Different DNA sequences within this sample yield the same CDR3. The chain links TRBV27 to TRBJ2-1, with unresolved D. The V end lost 3 bases, the J end lost 0 bases, and 6 bases lay between the germline ends. Germline V gene data show CDR1 as MNHEY and CDR2 as SMNVEV (reference sequence). The CDR3 covers 14 residues. Written as DNA, the CDR3 is TGTGCCAGCAGTTTTATCAGCTCCTACAATGAGCAGTTCTTC. It specifies CASSFISSYNEQFF.

This chain joins TRBV5-1 and TRBJ1-4; TRBD1 matches 9 bases. V shed 8 bases, J shed 3 bases, and the junction held 5 bases outside the gene matches. The CDR3 is 14 residues long. CDR1 and CDR2 from the germline V gene are SGHRS and YFSETQ. The CDR3 sequence: CARPGQGSNEKLFF. Here the CDR3 DNA reads TGCGCCAGGCCAGGACAGGGGTCTAATGAAAAACTGTTTTTT.

This chain links TRBV4-1 with TRBJ2-7; TRBD1 matches at 9 bases. Germline values: CDR1 MGHRA, CDR2 YSYEKL. This CDR3 region has 14 residues. V lost 4 bases to trimming and J lost 5 bases; unmatched junction nucleotides: 6. The CDR3 sequence is CASSRTRDRDEQYF. The CDR3 DNA follows: TGCGCCAGCAGCCGTACACGGGACAGGGACGAGCAGTACTTC.

Written as DNA, the CDR3 is TGTGCCACCAGCCAAGCGGGAGTGTCCTACAATGAGCAGTTCTTC. Protein: CATSQAGVSYNEQFF. The chain employs TRBV15 and TRBJ2-1; 8 bases are a match to TRBD2. The V gene's germline CDR1 is LNHNV and CDR2 YYDKDF (reference sequence). Trimming cost V 5 bases and J 1 base; bases outside gene matches: 4. The CDR3 covers 15 residues.

This clone has only a few counts. The V gene is TRBV6-1, the J gene TRBJ2-7, with D perhaps TRBD1 or TRBD2 (5 bases each). This CDR3 contains 15 residues. Germline CDR1 MNHNS, CDR2 SASEGT. Deletions cut 0 bases from V and 0 bases from J, with 9 bases between. The CDR3 reads CASSEAVGDSYEQYF. The CDR3 coding sequence is TGTGCCAGCAGTGAAGCGGTGGGGGACTCCTACGAGCAGTACTTC.

V is TRBV7-2 and J is TRBJ2-1, with D possibly matching TRBD2 (5 bases). The CDR3 totals 18 residues. CDR1 SGHTA and CDR2 FQGNSA come from the germline V gene. The V end lost 5 bases, the J end lost 2 bases, and 22 bases lay between the germline ends. The CDR3, as DNA: TGTGCCAGCAGCCCACCCCCCCCGGGAAGGATCCCCTACAATGAGCAGTTCTTC. Its protein product is CASSPPPPGRIPYNEQFF.

V is TRBV27 and J is TRBJ2-5; 12 nucleotides align to TRBD2. The germline gives CDR1 MNHEY, CDR2 SMNVEV (reference sequence). The CDR3 consists of 18 residues. Unmatched junction bases numbered 16, after V lost 6 bases and J lost 5 bases. The CDR3 DNA reads TGTGCCAGCAGCCTGCTCGGACTAGCGGGGCCCGACGGGGAGACCCAGTACTTC. Translation gives CASSLLGLAGPDGETQYF.

The V call is TRBV7-9, the J call TRBJ2-3; D may be TRBD2 (6 bases). The ends were cut back, 8 bases at V and 0 bases at J, with 9 bases in the middle. The CDR3 runs 13 residues. The germline V gene has CDR1 SEHNR and CDR2 FQNEAQ (reference sequence). The CDR3 sequence: CASPGVSTDTQYF. Here the CDR3 DNA reads TGTGCCAGCCCGGGAGTAAGCACAGATACGCAGTATTTT.

V usage is TRBV11-2 and J usage is TRBJ2-7, with D possibly TRBD2 on 5 matching bases. Germline CDR1 reads SGHAT; CDR2 reads FQNNGV. The V gene lost 0 bases and the J gene lost 2 bases, with 14 bases spanning the gap. The CDR3 runs 16 residues. The CDR3 loop is CASSLEGYGGAYEQYF. CDR3 nucleotide sequence: TGTGCCAGCAGCTTAGAGGGGTATGGAGGAGCCTACGAGCAGTACTTC. The variable domain in full, completed from reference TRBV11-2 and TRBJ2-7, reads EAGVAQSPRYKIIEKRQSVAFWCNPISGHATLYWYQQILGQGPKLLIQFQNNGVVDDSQLPKDRFSAERLKGVDSTLKIQPAKLEDSAVYLCASSLEGYGGAYEQYFGPGTRLTVT.

The CDR3 protein is CASSLSPENTGELFF. Written as DNA, the CDR3 is TGTGCCAGCAGCTTGAGTCCTGAGAACACCGGGGAGCTGTTTTTT. The chain carries TRBV5-4 and TRBJ2-2; no firm D call. Germline CDR1 SGHNT, CDR2 YYREEE (reference sequence). This CDR3 spans 15 amino acids. The V and J ends lost 1 base and 1 base respectively, with 8 bases between them. Using reference TRBV5-4 and TRBJ2-2 for the parts outside the CDR3, the full variable domain is ETGVTQSPTHLIKTRGQQVTLRCSSQSGHNTVSWYQQALGQGPQFIFQYYREEENGRGNFPPRFSGLQFPNYSSELNVNALELDDSALYLCASSLSPENTGELFFGEGSRLTVL.

This clone has a handful of counts. The rearrangement links TRBV28 to TRBJ1-1; D unresolved. The CDR3 contains 15 residues. The V end lost 3 bases, the J end lost 4 bases, and 15 bases lay between the germline ends. Germline V gene sequence: CDR1 MDHEN, CDR2 SYDVKM. CDR3 sequence: CASSFVGFLGTEAFF. The DNA for the CDR3 is TGTGCCAGCAGTTTCGTCGGCTTCCTTGGCACTGAAGCTTTCTTT.

This rearrangement joins TRBV19 to TRBJ2-1; 10 nucleotides line up with TRBD2. Germline assignment: CDR1 LNHDA and CDR2 SQIVND (reference sequence). This CDR3 comprises 14 residues. The V and J ends lost 6 bases and 5 bases, in that order; junction bases with no gene match: 4. In nucleotides, the CDR3 is TGTGCCAGTAGCTATCTAGCGGGGGACAATGAGCAGTTCTTC. It encodes CASSYLAGDNEQFF.

This chain connects TRBV28 to TRBJ1-4, with D possibly TRBD1 on 5 matching bases. The germline CDR1 and CDR2 sequences are MDHEN and SYDVKM. The CDR3 contains 16 residues. The germline V and J ends were trimmed by 1 base and 4 bases, with 13 bases remaining between them. The CDR3 here is CASSLLGGALNEKLFF. CDR3 nucleotide sequence: TGTGCCAGCAGTTTATTAGGTGGGGCGCTTAATGAAAAACTGTTTTTT.